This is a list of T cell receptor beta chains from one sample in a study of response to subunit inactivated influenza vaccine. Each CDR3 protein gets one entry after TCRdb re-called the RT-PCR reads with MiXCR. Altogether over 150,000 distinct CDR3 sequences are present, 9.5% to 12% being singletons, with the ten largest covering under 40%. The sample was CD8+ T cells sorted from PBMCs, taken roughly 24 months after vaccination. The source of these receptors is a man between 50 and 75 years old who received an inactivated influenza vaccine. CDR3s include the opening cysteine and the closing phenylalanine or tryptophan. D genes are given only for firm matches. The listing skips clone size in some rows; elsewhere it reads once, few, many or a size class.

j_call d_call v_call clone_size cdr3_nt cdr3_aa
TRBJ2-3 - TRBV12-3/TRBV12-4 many TGTGCCAGCAGTTTAGCCGGGGGCTACACAGATACGCAGTATTTT CASSLAGGYTDTQYF
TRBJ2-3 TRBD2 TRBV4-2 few TGTGCCAGCAGCCCGGAGGGCCTAGCGGGGCTCACAGATACGCAGTATTTT CASSPEGLAGLTDTQYF
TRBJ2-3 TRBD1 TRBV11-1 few TGTGCCAGCACCACCTCGAGGACAGGGGCCCGATGGGAAGTAGATACGCAGTATTTT CASTTSRTGARWEVDTQYF
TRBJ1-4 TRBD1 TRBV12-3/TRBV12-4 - TGTGCCAGCAGTTCGGGACAGGGATTACGATCTAATGAAAAACTGTTTTTT CASSSGQGLRSNEKLFF
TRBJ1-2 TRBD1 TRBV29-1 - TGCAGCGTTCAGACAGGGGACGTCTATGGCTACACCTTC CSVQTGDVYGYTF
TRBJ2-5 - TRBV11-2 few TGTTCCAGCAGCTTAGTCCAGCTAGCGCTCCAAGAGACCCAGTACTTC CSSSLVQLALQETQYF
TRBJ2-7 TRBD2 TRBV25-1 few TGTGCCAGCAGTGGCGGATCTAGCGGGAGCAACGAGCAGTACTTC CASSGGSSGSNEQYF
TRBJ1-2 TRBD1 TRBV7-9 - TGTGCCAGCAGCCCCCGGACAGGGGAACTATATGGCTACACCTTC CASSPRTGELYGYTF
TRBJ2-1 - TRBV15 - TGTGCCACCAGCTTGACTGGACCGAATGAGCAGTTCTTC CATSLTGPNEQFF
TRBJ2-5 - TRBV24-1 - TGTGCCACCAGTGATTTGGGACAGCATCAAGAGACCCAGTACTTC CATSDLGQHQETQYF
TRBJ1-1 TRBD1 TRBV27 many TGTGCCAGCAGTTTGGGACAGAGCACTGAAGCTTTCTTT CASSLGQSTEAFF
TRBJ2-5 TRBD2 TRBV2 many TGTGCCAGCAGTCCCCCACGAGCGGGGGTCCAAGAGACCCAGTACTTC CASSPPRAGVQETQYF
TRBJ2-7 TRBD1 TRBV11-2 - TGTGCCAGCAGCTCCGGGACAGGGGGCGAGCAGTACTTC CASSSGTGGEQYF
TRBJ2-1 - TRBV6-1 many TGTGCCAGCAGTGTAGGCAGCTACGGTGAGCAGTTCTTC CASSVGSYGEQFF
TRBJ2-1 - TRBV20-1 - TGCAGTGCTAGCTCTAGCAGAACTAGAACTGAGCAGTTCTTC CSASSSRTRTEQFF
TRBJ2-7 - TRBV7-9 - TGTGCCAGCAGCTTAACGGGTCAGCGAGCCTACGAGCAGTACTTC CASSLTGQRAYEQYF
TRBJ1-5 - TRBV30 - TGTGCCTGGATCGATACCGGGAGAAGTCAGCCCCAGCATTTT CAWIDTGRSQPQHF
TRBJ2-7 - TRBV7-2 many TGTGCCAGCAGCTTAAGTGTCTACGAGCAGTACTTC CASSLSVYEQYF
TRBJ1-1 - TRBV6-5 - TGTGCCAGCAGTTACTCCGGGGCTAGGATCCTGAACACTGAAGCTTTCTTT CASSYSGARILNTEAFF
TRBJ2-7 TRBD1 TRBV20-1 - TGCAGTTCCGAGGGGGCCTCCTCCTACGAGCAGTACTTC CSSEGASSYEQYF
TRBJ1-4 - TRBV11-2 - TGTGCCAGCAGCCCTTATGCAACTAATGAAAAACTGTTTTTT CASSPYATNEKLFF
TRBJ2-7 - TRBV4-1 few TGCGCCAGCAGCCAAATACTGGAAGCCTACGAGCAGTACTTC CASSQILEAYEQYF
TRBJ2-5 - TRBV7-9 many TGTGCCAGCACCTCTGCGAGTAGGCGGGGATACCAAGAGACCCAGTACTTC CASTSASRRGYQETQYF
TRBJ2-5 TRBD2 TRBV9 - TGTGCCAGCAGCGTCAGCGGGGGCCCCGGGGGGACCCAGTACTTC CASSVSGGPGGTQYF
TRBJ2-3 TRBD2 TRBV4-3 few TGCGCCAGCAGCCCAAGATTGGGATACGGGAGGAGCACAGATACGCAGTATTTT CASSPRLGYGRSTDTQYF
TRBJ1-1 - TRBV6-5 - TGTGCCAGCAGTTACAGTCAGGCTGACACTGAAGCTTTCTTT CASSYSQADTEAFF
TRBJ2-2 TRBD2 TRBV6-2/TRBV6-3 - TGTGCCAGCAGTATAAGCGGGGGGGCTTCCGGGGAGCTGTTTTTT CASSISGGASGELFF
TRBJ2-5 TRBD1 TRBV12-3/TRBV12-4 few TGTGCCAGCAGCCGTACGGACAGGGCGATGGAGACCCAGTACTTC CASSRTDRAMETQYF
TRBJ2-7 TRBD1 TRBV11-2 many TGTGCCAGCAGCTTAGAGGGACAGGGAACCTACGAGCAGTACTTC CASSLEGQGTYEQYF
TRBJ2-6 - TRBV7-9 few TGTGCCAGCAGCTTATGGGACTCTGGGGCCAACGTCCTGACTTTC CASSLWDSGANVLTF
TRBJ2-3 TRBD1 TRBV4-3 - TGCGCCAGCAGCCAAGCCGGGACAGGGGCAGATACGCAGTATTTT CASSQAGTGADTQYF
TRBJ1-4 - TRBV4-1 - TGCGCCAGCAGCCAAGATCTGGATGAGGCGGGGAAACTGTTTTTT CASSQDLDEAGKLFF
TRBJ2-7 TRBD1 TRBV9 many TGTGCCAGCAGCCCTTGGACAGGAATCTACGAGCAGTACTTC CASSPWTGIYEQYF
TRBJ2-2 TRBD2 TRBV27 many TGTGCCAGCAGTCCCTGGACTAGCGCGAACACCGGGGAGCTGTTTTTT CASSPWTSANTGELFF
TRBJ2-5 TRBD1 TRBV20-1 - TGCAGTGGACAGGGAGAAGAGACCCAGTACTTC CSGQGEETQYF
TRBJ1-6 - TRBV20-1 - TGCAGTGCTAGAGATCCCGGGACCCCAAATTCACCCCTCCACTTT CSARDPGTPNSPLHF
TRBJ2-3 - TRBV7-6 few TGCGCCAGCAGTATCCAACACCTTGCCACAGATACGCAGTATTTT CASSIQHLATDTQYF
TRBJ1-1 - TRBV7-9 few TGTGCCAGCAGCTCGACGGAGAACACTGAAGCTTTCTTT CASSSTENTEAFF
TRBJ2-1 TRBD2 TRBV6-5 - TGTGCCAGCAGTTACGCCGGGGGGGTAGAGCAGTTCTTC CASSYAGGVEQFF
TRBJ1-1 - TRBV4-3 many TGCGCCAGCAGCCTCCGGGGCGGGACTGAAGCTTTCTTT CASSLRGGTEAFF
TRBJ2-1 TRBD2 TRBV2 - TGTGCCAGCAGTCTAGCGGGGGGAGTACGGAGGGAGCAGTTCTTC CASSLAGGVRREQFF
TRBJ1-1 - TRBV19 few TGTGCCAGTAGTATCTTCGGCAGGACTGAAGCTTTCTTT CASSIFGRTEAFF
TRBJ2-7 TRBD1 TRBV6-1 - TGTGCCAGCAGTCCGCGTGGTTGGGGACAGGGGGTTGTCGTGCAGTACTTC CASSPRGWGQGVVVQYF
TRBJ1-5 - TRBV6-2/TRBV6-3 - TGTGCCAGCAGACAAACTTGGGCCTCCGATGGGCCCCAGCATTTT CASRQTWASDGPQHF
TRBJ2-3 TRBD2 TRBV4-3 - TGCGCCAGCAGCCCCTGGGGGGGGATAACCGGGGGCACAGATACGCAGTATTTT CASSPWGGITGGTDTQYF
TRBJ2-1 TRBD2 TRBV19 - TGTGCCAGTAGTATGGGACTAGGTCTTAACAATGAGCAGTTCTTC CASSMGLGLNNEQFF
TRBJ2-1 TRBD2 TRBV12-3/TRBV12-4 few TGTGCCAGCAGTCCCCCGGACGCGGGAGACAATGAGCAGTTCTTC CASSPPDAGDNEQFF
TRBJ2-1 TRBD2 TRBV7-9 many TGTGCCAGCAGCTTTCTAGCGGGAGTGCATGAGCAGTTCTTC CASSFLAGVHEQFF
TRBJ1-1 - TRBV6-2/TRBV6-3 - TGTGCCAGCAGCACCGGGACGGGGACTGAAGCTTTCTTT CASSTGTGTEAFF
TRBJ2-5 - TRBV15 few TGTGCCACCAGCAGCTTGGAATTTGGGGAGACCCAGTACTTC CATSSLEFGETQYF
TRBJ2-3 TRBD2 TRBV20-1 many TGCAGTGTTCACGATAGCGGGAGTATGACAGATACGCAGTATTTT CSVHDSGSMTDTQYF
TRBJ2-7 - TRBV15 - TGTGCCACCAGCAGGACAAGGGGTAGGGAGCAGTACTTC CATSRTRGREQYF
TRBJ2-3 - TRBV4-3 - TGCGCCAGCAGCCAAGATGGGACGGCAGGAGCTAGCACAGATACGCAGTATTTT CASSQDGTAGASTDTQYF